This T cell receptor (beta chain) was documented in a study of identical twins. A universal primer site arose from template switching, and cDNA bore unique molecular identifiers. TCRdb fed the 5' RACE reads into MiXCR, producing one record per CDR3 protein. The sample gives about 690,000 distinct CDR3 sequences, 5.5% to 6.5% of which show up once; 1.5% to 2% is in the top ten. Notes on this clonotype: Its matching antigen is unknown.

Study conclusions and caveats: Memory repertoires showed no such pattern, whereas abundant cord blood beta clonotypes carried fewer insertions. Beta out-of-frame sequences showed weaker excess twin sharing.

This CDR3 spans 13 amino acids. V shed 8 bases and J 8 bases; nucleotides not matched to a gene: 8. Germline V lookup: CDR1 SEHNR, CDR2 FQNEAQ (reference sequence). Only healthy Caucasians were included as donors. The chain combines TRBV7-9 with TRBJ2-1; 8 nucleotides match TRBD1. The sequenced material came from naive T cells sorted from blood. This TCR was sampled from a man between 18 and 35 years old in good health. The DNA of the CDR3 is TGTGCCAGCCCCCAGGGGGCTCATGATGAGCAGTTCTTC. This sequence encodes CASPQGAHDEQFF.